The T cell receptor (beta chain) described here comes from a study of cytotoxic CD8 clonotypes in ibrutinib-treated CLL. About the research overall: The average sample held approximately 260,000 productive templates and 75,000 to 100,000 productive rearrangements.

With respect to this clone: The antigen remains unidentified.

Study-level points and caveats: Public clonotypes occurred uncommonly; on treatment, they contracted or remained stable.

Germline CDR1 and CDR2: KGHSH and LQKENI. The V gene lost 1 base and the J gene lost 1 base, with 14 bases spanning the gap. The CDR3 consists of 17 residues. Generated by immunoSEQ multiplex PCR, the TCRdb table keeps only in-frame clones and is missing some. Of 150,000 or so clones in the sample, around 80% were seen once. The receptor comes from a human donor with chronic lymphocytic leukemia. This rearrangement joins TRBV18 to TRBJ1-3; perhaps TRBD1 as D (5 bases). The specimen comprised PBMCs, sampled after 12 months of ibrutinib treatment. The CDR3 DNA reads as TGTGCCAGCTCACCACTACAGGCCGGTCGGTCTGGAAACACCATATATTTT. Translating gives CASSPLQAGRSGNTIYF.